Included here is one T cell receptor (beta chain) sequence, with context. The record originates from a study of blood T cell repertoires in COVID-19. Repertoires were generated with immunoSEQ multiplex PCR, while TCRdb's copy carries only in-frame clones and drops some. The table records 200,000 to 250,000 clones, over 75% of them present only once. V was shortened by 0 bases and J by 3 bases, with 11 bases between the two germline ends. The CDR3 extends over 15 amino acids. Per the germline V gene, CDR1 is SGDLS and CDR2 is YYNGEE. Either two negative PCRs, clearance, or symptom resolution qualified Cohort 3 donors as recovered.

This clonotype was sampled from a man aged 35 to 55 who had recovered from COVID-19. This chain uses TRBV9 with TRBJ2-3; D uncertain. The material sequenced was PBMCs or T cells enriched from blood (not recorded which). The chain's CDR3 is CASSVALPGTDTQYF. CDR3 coding DNA: TGTGCCAGCAGCGTAGCACTACCGGGTACAGATACGCAGTATTTT. Based on the CDR3 plus reference TRBV9 and TRBJ2-3, the full variable domain is DSGVTQTPKHLITATGQRVTLRCSPRSGDLSVYWYQQSLDQGLQFLIQYYNGEERAKGNILERFSAQQFPDLHSELNLSSLELGDSALYFCASSVALPGTDTQYFGPGTRLTVL.